This entry lists 17 T cell receptor beta chains sequenced from one sample in a study of vaccination and CD4 T cells after COVID-19. The study sequenced cultured CD4+ T cell DNA using the Oncomine TCR Beta short-read assay. TCRdb analysed the PCR reads with MiXCR anew, one entry per CDR3 protein. The table lists around 26,000 distinct CDR3 sequences, under 70% of them singletons. Treatment here: roughly ten-day PBMC culture with coronavirus spike peptide pools or control peptides (ViraFEST assay). These receptors have no known antigen. Specimen: CD4+ T cells from blood, cultured in vitro. The receptors come from a human donor who had recovered from COVID-19.

The chain links TRBV7-2 to TRBJ1-5; maybe TRBD1 (5 bases). Trimming took off 2 bases at V and 6 bases at J, with 11 bases between the two ends. The CDR3 is 14 residues long. In germline, CDR1 is SGHTA, CDR2 FQGNSA. CDR3 nucleotides: TGTGCCAGCAGCTTAAATGGGGCAAGTCAGCCCCAGCATTTT. It encodes CASSLNGASQPQHF. Together with reference TRBV7-2 and TRBJ1-5, the CDR3 gives the full variable domain: GAGVSQSPSNKVTEKGKDVELRCDPISGHTALYWYRQSLGQGLEFLIYFQGNSAPDKSGLPSDRFSAERTGGSVSTLTIQRTQQEDSAVYLCASSLNGASQPQHFGDGTRLSIL.

The V call is TRBV21-1, the J call TRBJ2-2; the tabulated D call, TRBD2, remains unverified against the DNA. TRBV21-1 corresponds to a pseudogene. CDR3 length equals 21 residues. The CDR3 loop reads CASSQKPCWLAGGTNTGELFF. The CDR3 nucleotides are TGTGCCAGCAGCCAAAAGCCCTGTTGGCTAGCGGGAGGGACTAACACCGGGGAGCTGTTTTTT.

This clonotype was observed a handful of times. Here the CDR3 DNA reads TGCAGTGCTATCGGGAGCCGCAATCAGCCCCAGCATTTT. It specifies CSAIGSRNQPQHF. This chain connects TRBV20-1 to TRBJ1-5; D unresolved. CDR3 length: 13 amino acids. Germline V gene data show CDR1 as DFQATT and CDR2 as SNEGSKA (reference sequence). V was trimmed by 4 bases and J by 2 bases, leaving 9 bases between them.

The gene calls are TRBV20-1 and TRBJ2-7; the D gene could be TRBD1 or TRBD2 (5 bases each). Germline assignment: CDR1 DFQATT and CDR2 SNEGSKA (reference sequence). V shed 1 base and J shed 2 bases, with 18 bases lying between them. The CDR3 extends over 16 amino acids. CDR3 bases: TGCAGTGCTAGAGTGAACTACGGGACGGCAGCCTACGAGCAGTACTTC. This encodes CSARVNYGTAAYEQYF.

The V and J genes are TRBV7-9 and TRBJ2-3, with no clear D. V was pared by 10 bases and J by 2 bases, with 7 bases between. The germline gives CDR1 SEHNR, CDR2 FQNEAQ (reference sequence). This CDR3 contains 11 residues. In DNA, the CDR3 is TGTGCCACCTCTTACACAGATACGCAGTATTTT. It is translated as CATSYTDTQYF.

This clonotype occurred a few times. The genes are TRBV27 and TRBJ2-5; tentatively, D is TRBD2 (5 bases). V lost 6 bases to trimming and J lost 5 bases, with 16 bases between them. Germline V gene data show CDR1 as MNHEY and CDR2 as SMNVEV (reference sequence). This CDR3 is built from 14 residues. This CDR3 reads CASRSWERSETQYF. CDR3 bases: TGTGCCAGCAGATCCTGGGAGAGAAGTGAGACCCAGTACTTC.

V gene TRBV7-2 combines with J gene TRBJ2-2; D remains ambiguous. This CDR3 is 12 amino acids long. Germline V gene data show CDR1 as SGHTA and CDR2 as FQGNSA. The V end was cut by 5 bases, the J end by 7 bases, with 8 bases between. Written as DNA, the CDR3 is TGTGCCAGCAGCCGGATGGGCGGGGAGCTGTTTTTT. The encoded protein is CASSRMGGELFF.

V and J are TRBV20-1 and TRBJ2-3; the D gene could be TRBD1 or TRBD2 (5 bases each). The CDR3 is 12 residues long. V lost 5 bases and J lost 5, with 11 bases in between. From germline, CDR1 is DFQATT and CDR2 SNEGSKA (reference sequence). CDR3 sequence: CSADRDEDTQYF. The DNA of the CDR3 is TGCAGTGCTGACCGGGACGAAGATACGCAGTATTTT.

This clonotype was counted between two and nine times. This chain joins TRBV20-1 and TRBJ1-2, with D unclear. Germline CDR1 and CDR2: DFQATT and SNEGSKA (reference sequence). There are 13 residues in the CDR3. V lost 3 bases to trimming and J lost 7 bases, with 15 bases between them. The CDR3 here is CSASSRSRGGYTF. In nucleotides, the CDR3 is TGCAGTGCTAGTTCACGGAGCCGGGGTGGCTACACCTTC.

This chain uses TRBV20-1 with TRBJ1-2, with unresolved D. CDR3 size: 13 residues. Trimming left V 0 bases short and J 6 bases short, with 11 bases between. CDR1 and CDR2 (germline): DFQATT, SNEGSKA (reference sequence). CDR3 nucleotides: TGCAGTGCTAGAGATTCCGGGATGGATGGCTACACCTTC. It specifies CSARDSGMDGYTF.

J is TRBJ1-2 and V is TRBV4-1; TRBD1 might be the D (6 bases). The CDR3 spans 17 residues. CDR1 and CDR2 (germline): MGHRA, YSYEKL. V lost 1 base and J 1 base, leaving 16 bases between the germline ends. The CDR3 bases are TGCGCCAGCAGCCAAGGGGGGACAAGGGAACTTAACTATGGCTACACCTTC. As protein: CASSQGGTRELNYGYTF.

This clonotype was observed a single time. This chain links TRBV28 with TRBJ1-2; D is perhaps TRBD1 (5 bases). Trimming took 8 bases from V and 0 from J, leaving 19 bases between them. The CDR3 covers 16 residues. Germline CDR1 is MDHEN and CDR2 is SYDVKM. The chain's CDR3 is CASRPSGATSNYGYTF. The CDR3 nucleotides are TGTGCCAGCCGCCCGTCTGGGGCGACCTCTAACTATGGCTACACCTTC.

V and J are TRBV6-1 and TRBJ2-3; D might be TRBD1 or TRBD2, each matching 5 bases. V was shortened by 6 bases and J by 4 bases, with 14 bases between the two germline ends. Germline CDR1 is MNHNS and CDR2 is SASEGT. The CDR3 has 14 residues. The CDR3 sequence is CASRDPGTADTQYF. The CDR3 region has the DNA TGTGCCAGCAGGGACCCAGGGACGGCAGATACGCAGTATTTT.

The rearrangement uses TRBV6-1 and TRBJ1-2; unclear D gene. The CDR3 totals 13 residues. V was cut by 10 bases and J by 1 base, with 13 bases left in between. Germline V CDR1 and CDR2: MNHNS, SASEGT. This chain's CDR3 is CATNRGGNYGYTF. The CDR3 DNA follows: TGTGCCACCAACCGAGGAGGTAACTATGGCTACACCTTC.

Remarks on this clonotype: A junction end diverges from the germline sequence, so it may reflect a read error. This chain links TRBV28 with TRBJ1-1; tentatively, D is TRBD1 (6 bases). This CDR3 comprises 13 residues. Germline-derived CDR1 and CDR2 are MDHEN and SYDVKM. For the CDR3, the DNA is TGTGCCAGCACTTTACAGGGACTGCCCACGGCTTTCTTT. Encoded protein: CASTLQGLPTAFF.

The chain uses TRBV27 and TRBJ1-5; D gene unclear. Germline loops: CDR1 MNHEY, CDR2 SMNVEV (reference sequence). There are 13 residues in the CDR3. The V end lost 6 bases, the J end lost 3 bases, and 9 bases lay between the germline ends. CDR3 DNA sequence: TGTGCCAGCAGCCTCAAGGTCAATCAGCCCCAGCATTTT. Translated, it gives CASSLKVNQPQHF.

In its sample, this clonotype was seen a few times. The rearrangement uses TRBV20-1 and TRBJ2-2, with D maybe TRBD2 (5 bases). The CDR3 covers 18 residues. In germline, CDR1 is DFQATT, CDR2 SNEGSKA (reference sequence). Deletions cut 3 bases from V and 5 bases from J, with 25 bases between. CDR3: CSASDPEGRRGKTGELFF. DNA of the CDR3: TGCAGTGCTAGCGATCCTGAGGGCAGGAGAGGAAAAACCGGGGAGCTGTTTTTT.